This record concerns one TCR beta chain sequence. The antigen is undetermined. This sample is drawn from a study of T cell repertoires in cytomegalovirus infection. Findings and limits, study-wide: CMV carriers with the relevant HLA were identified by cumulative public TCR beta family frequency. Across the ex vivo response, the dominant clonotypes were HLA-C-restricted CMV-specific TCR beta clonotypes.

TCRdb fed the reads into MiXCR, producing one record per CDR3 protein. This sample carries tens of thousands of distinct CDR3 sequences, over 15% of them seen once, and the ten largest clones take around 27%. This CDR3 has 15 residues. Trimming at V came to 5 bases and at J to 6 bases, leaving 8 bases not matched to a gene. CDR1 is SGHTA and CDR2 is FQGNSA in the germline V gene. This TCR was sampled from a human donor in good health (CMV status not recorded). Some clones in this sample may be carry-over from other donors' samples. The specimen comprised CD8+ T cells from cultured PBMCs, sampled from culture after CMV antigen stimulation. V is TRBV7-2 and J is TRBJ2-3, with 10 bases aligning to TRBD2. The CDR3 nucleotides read TGTGCCAGCAGCCCGAGCGGGAGGGCCGAGGATACGCAGTATTTT. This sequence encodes CASSPSGRAEDTQYF.